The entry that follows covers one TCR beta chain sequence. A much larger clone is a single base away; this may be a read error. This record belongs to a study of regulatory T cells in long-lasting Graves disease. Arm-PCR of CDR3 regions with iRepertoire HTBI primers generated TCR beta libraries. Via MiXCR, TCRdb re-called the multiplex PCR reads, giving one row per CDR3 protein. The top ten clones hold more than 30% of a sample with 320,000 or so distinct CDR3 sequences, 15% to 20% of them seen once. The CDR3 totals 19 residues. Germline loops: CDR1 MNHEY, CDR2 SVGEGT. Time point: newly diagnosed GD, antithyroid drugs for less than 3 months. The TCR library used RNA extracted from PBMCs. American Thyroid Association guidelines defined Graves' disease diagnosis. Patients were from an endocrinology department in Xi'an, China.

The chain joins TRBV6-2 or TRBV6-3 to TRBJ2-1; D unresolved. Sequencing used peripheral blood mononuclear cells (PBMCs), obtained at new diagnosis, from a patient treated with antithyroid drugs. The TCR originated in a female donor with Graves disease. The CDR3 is CASSYSPSSGSGSYNEQSF. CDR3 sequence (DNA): TGTGCCAGCAGTTACAGCCCTAGTTCTGGTAGTGGCTCCTACAATGAGCAGTCCTTC.